This T cell receptor (beta chain) was recovered during a study of low-dose radiotherapy and immunotherapy resistance in tumors. Alpha- and beta-chain coverage of first-strand cDNA came from TRAV- and TRBV-specific primers. TCR amplification ran 15 to 20 PCR cycles using constant-region and V-primer adapter primers. One entry per CDR3 protein results from TCRdb running MiXCR on the reads. This sample has around 79,000 distinct CDR3 sequences; about 20% occur once, and the top ten carry 4.5% to 7.5%. Time point indicated: before trial treatment. V lost 6 bases, J lost 1 base, and 17 bases stayed unmatched. Germline CDR1 and CDR2: SNHLY and FYNNEI. This CDR3 is built from 18 residues. This clonotype was seen ten or more times.

This clonotype originated in a male donor with prostate cancer. Sample: PBMCs, taken before treatment. The rearrangement uses TRBV2 and TRBJ1-1; the match to TRBD1 covers 7 bases. The CDR3 region is CASSRDSPIVTRNTEAFF. The CDR3 nucleotides are TGTGCCAGCAGCCGGGACAGCCCGATAGTTACCCGGAACACTGAAGCTTTCTTT.